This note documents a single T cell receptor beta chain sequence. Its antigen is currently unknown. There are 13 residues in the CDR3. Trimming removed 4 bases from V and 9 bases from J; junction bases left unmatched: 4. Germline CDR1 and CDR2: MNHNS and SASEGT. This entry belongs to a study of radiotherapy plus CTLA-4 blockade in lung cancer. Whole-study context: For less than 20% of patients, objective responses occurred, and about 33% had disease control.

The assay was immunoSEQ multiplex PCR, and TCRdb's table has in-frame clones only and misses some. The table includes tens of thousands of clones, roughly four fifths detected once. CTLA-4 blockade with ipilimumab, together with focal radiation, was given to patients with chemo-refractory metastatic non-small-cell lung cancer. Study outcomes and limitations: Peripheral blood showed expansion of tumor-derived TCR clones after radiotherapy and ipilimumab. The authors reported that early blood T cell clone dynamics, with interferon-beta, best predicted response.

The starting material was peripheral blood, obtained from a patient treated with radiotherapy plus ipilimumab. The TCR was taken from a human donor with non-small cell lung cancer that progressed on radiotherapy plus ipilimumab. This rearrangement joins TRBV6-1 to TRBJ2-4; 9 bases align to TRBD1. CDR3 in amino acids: CASSGDRAGIQYF. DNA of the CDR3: TGTGCCAGCAGTGGGGACAGGGCAGGCATTCAGTACTTC.